This T cell receptor beta chain originates from a study of shared clonotypes between healthy human individuals (dated by TCRdb to 2020 to 2022). With regard to the full study: A couple of women and three men aged 18 to 49 years were included in the cohort. Libraries were prepared and TCR repertoires were sequenced by different laboratories using diverse techniques, in order to increase sequencing depth and limit assay-specific biases. Each donor's leukapheresis produced roughly between roughly 0.9 and 9 billion PBMCs. The study deeply sequenced blood TCR repertoires of five healthy adults to estimate repertoire size and the extent of clonotype sharing between individuals. For each donor, three plates each were used for CD4 naive and CD4 memory, two plates were used for CD8 naive, and one plate was used for CD8 memory. The paper as a whole reports these results and caveats: Sampling was restricted to blood, and TCR repertoires in tissues likely differ from the TCR repertoires found in blood. Clonotypes shared by all four sorted-subset donors showed higher generation probabilities than non-shared clonotypes. Rarefaction of sorted-subset datasets indicated incomplete sequencing despite the large sequencing depth. Roughly 5% of naive CD4, 3.5% of naive CD8, about 2.1% of memory CD4, and around 0.42% of memory CD8 clonotypes were shared across four donors. Pairwise subsampling led to the expectation that sequencing depth would affect the degree of clonotype sharing among donors. Naive subsets generally had larger estimated clonotype richness than memory subsets. The genetic and exposure-history diversity represented was limited by the small number of donors.

Donors were healthy HIV-negative adults with no recently reported acute infections or vaccinations. Every donor was a Caucasian adult residing in Nashville, Tennessee, USA. CD4+ T cells were enriched by magnetic negative selection, after which naive cells were positively selected on CD45RA and the negative fraction was taken as the memory subset. Blood was collected by leukapheresis, and PBMCs were isolated by Ficoll-Histopaque density gradient centrifugation and then cryopreserved in liquid nitrogen vapor phase. Analytical flow cytometry was used to check the purity and quantity of each magnetically sorted T cell population. Genomic DNA was isolated from every sorted fraction and measured by UV absorbance on a Nanodrop 2000c. Using the deep immunoSEQ assay, TCR CDR3 regions were amplified from genomic DNA by multiplex PCR. For each cell subset, the extracted genomic DNA was distributed evenly across all wells of several immunoSEQ 96-well plates, and each plate served as one replicate. Each replicate PCR for sorted subsets received roughly 0.2 ug genomic DNA, equal to around 32,000 T cell genomes. Purified libraries were quantified with a Qubit 3.0 fluorometer, sized on a Bioanalyzer 2100, and re-quantified with the KAPA Library Quantification kit. A separate single-read 150-cycle Illumina NextSeq 550 flow cell was used to sequence each immunoSEQ 96-well plate. In the paper's pipeline: Because only junctional sequences without quality scores were contained in the immunoSEQ output, filtering matching that applied to full-length reads could not be performed. Sequences were annotated with PyIR, a Python wrapper for IgBLAST v1.9, and V/J genes and CDR3 were assigned using IMGT germline references. Any read was removed if the V/J assignment was weak (E-value above 1e-6), the CDR3 was missing, or the read contained stop codons, out-of-frame junctions, or ambiguous translated residues. V3J clonotypes were defined as sequences sharing an identical inferred V gene, J gene, and CDR3 amino acid sequence. Percentage overlap between repertoires was calculated by dividing the number of shared unique clonotypes by the size of the smaller repertoire. RTK rarefaction, the Chao1 estimator, and Recon v2.1 estimates of unobserved clonotypes were used to assess repertoire richness. Generation probabilities were computed with OLGA for all TCRbeta clonotypes obtained by the gDNA method from several donors. TCRdb re-hosts the immuneACCESS table, in-frame sequences only. Its copies lack some clones; in the studies checked, an unresolved V gene accounts for under half of them, and the cause for the rest is not known. V and J calls and clone size follow that table, whereas D and trimming were derived from the DNA. This sample has millions of clones in its table, and 90% to 95% of those were observed once. The ten largest make up 0.13% of the sample.

With respect to this clone: Its specific antigen is unknown. Base qualities are not provided; no much larger clone lies one nucleotide away.

Trimming takes 0 bases from V and 8 bases from J, and the germline ends sit 13 bases apart. Reading from cysteine to phenylalanine, the CDR3 counts 15 amino acids. CDR3 DNA only is kept here, 45 bases in frame from base 1. The germline V gene gives CDR1 as LGHNA and CDR2 as YSLEER. This receptor was taken from a man between 18 and 35 years old in good health. The chain links TRBV4-3 with TRBJ1-4, with an unclear D gene assignment. Specimen: naive CD4+ T cells sorted from blood. What the cell subset or site label conveys for this sample: CD45RA+ positively selected. The bases are TGCGCCAGCAGCCAAGAATTGTATGGTCCCGAAAAACTGTTTTTT. The translation is CASSQELYGPEKLFF.